This TCR beta chain emerged from a study of shared clonotypes between healthy human individuals. Libraries were prepared by immunoSEQ multiplex PCR; TCRdb keeps only in-frame clonotypes and omits some of them. The repertoire consists of some 2.1 million clones, with roughly 94% occurring once and the leading ten covering 0.1% to 0.15%. Sequenced: naive CD4+ T cells sorted from blood. Subset described: CD45RA+ positively selected. This TCR derives from a man aged 18 to 35 in good health.

The CDR3 here is CASSSSGVRTDTQYF. CDR3 sequence (DNA): TGTGCCAGCAGCTCGAGCGGGGTCAGGACAGATACGCAGTATTTT. The chain couples TRBV11-2 to TRBJ2-3, with 7 bases that match TRBD2. Germline loops: CDR1 SGHAT, CDR2 FQNNGV. The V gene end was trimmed by 4 bases and the J gene end by 3 bases; junction bases not matched to a gene: 7. The length of the CDR3 is 15 residues.